The source of this TCR beta chain is a study of PD-1 blockade in mismatch repair-deficient tumors. Libraries were prepared by immunoSEQ multiplex PCR; TCRdb keeps only in-frame clonotypes and omits some of them. The sample lists 15,000 to 20,000 clones; 84% were seen once. For this clone: No antigen is known for it.

Study-wide findings and caveats: Rapid post-treatment expansion, then contraction, generally preceding radiologic response, marked tumor-resident clones.

Every patient had mismatch repair deficiency by PCR or immunohistochemistry. With 7 bases removed from V and 2 bases from J, the gap between germline ends came to 12 bases. CDR1 is SGHNT and CDR2 is YYREEE in the germline V gene (reference sequence). This CDR3 comprises 13 residues. The V gene is TRBV5-4, the J gene TRBJ1-2, with D tentatively TRBD1 (5 bases). The sequencing used PBMCs, collected before pembrolizumab treatment. The source of this sequence is an adult with mismatch repair-deficient cancer. CDR3 coding DNA: TGTGCCAGCCACACGACAGCAAACTATGGCTACACCTTC. Protein: CASHTTANYGYTF. The full variable domain, in which reference TRBV5-4 and TRBJ1-2 provide the parts outside the CDR3, is ETGVTQSPTHLIKTRGQQVTLRCSSQSGHNTVSWYQQALGQGPQFIFQYYREEENGRGNFPPRFSGLQFPNYSSELNVNALELDDSALYLCASHTTANYGYTFGSGTRLTVV.